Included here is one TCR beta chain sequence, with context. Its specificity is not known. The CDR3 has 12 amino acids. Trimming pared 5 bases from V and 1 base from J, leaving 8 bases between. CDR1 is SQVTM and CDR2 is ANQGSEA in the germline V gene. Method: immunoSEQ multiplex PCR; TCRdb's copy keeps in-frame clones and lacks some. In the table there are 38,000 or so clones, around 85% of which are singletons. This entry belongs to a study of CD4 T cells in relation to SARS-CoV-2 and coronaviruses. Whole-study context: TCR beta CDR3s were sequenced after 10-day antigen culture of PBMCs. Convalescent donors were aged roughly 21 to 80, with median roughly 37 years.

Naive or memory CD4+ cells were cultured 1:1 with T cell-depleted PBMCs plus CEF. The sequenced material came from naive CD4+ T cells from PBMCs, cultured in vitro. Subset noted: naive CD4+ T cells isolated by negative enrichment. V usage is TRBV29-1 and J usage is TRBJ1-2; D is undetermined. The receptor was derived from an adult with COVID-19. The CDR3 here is CSVQSDNYGYTF. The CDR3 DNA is TGCAGCGTTCAAAGCGATAACTATGGCTACACCTTC.